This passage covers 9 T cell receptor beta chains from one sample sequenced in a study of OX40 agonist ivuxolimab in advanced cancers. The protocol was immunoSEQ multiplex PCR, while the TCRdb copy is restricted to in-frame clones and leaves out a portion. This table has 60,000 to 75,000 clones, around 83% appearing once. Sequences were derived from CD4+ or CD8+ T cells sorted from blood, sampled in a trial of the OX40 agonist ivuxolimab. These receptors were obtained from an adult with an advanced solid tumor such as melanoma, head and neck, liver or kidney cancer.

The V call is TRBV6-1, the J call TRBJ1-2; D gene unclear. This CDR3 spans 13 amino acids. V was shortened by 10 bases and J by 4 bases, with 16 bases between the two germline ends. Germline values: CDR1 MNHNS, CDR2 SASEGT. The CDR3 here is CATFDRVGYGYTF. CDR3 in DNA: TGTGCCACCTTCGATAGGGTTGGCTATGGCTACACCTTC.

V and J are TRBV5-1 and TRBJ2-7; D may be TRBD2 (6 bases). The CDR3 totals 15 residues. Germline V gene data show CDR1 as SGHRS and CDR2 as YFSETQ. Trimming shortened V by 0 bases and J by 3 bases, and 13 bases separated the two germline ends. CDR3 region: CASSLGDSLFYEQYF. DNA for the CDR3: TGCGCCAGCAGCTTGGGGGACTCATTATTCTACGAGCAGTACTTC.

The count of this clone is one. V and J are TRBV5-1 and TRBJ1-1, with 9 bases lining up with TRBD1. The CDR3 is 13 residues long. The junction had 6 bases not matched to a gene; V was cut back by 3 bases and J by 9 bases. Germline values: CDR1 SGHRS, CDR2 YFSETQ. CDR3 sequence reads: CASSWDRVGKAFF. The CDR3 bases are TGCGCCAGCAGCTGGGACAGGGTAGGGAAAGCTTTCTTT.

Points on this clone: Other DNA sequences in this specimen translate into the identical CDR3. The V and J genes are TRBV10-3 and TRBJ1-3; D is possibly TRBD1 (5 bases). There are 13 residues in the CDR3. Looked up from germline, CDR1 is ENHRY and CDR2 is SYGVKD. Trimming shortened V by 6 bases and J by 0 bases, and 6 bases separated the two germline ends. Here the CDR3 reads CAIRDSSGNTIYF. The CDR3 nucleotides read TGTGCCATCAGAGACAGCTCTGGAAACACCATATATTTT.

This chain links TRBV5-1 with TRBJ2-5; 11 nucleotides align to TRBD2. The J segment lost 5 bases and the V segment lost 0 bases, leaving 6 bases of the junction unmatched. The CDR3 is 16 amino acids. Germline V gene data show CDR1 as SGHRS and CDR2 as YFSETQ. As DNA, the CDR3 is TGCGCCAGCAGCTTGGATAGCGGGGGGGCTAGGGAGACCCAGTACTTC. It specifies CASSLDSGGARETQYF.

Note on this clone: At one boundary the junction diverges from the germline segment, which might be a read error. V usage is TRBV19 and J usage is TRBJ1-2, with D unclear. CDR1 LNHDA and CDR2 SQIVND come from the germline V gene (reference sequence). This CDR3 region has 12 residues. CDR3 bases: TGTGCCAGTAGTATAGGAACGACCGCACCTTCGTGG. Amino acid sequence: CASSIGTTAPSW.

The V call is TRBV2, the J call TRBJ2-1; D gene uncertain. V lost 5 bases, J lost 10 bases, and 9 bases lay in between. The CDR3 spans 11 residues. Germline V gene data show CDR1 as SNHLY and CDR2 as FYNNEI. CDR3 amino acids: CASSPLAEQFF. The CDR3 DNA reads TGTGCCAGCAGTCCCCTCGCCGAGCAGTTCTTC. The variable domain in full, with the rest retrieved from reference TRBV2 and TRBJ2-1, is EPEVTQTPSHQVTQMGQEVILRCVPISNHLYFYWYRQILGQKVEFLVSFYNNEISEKSEIFDDQFSVERPDGSNFTLKIRSTKLEDSAMYFCASSPLAEQFFGPGTRLTVL.

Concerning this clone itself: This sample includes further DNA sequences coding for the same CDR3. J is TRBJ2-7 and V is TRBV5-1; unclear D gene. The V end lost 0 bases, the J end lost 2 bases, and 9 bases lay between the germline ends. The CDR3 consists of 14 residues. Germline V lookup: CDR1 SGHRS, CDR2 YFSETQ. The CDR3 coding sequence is TGCGCCAGCAGCTTGGTAGTCTCCCCCTACGAGCAGTACTTC. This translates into CASSLVVSPYEQYF.

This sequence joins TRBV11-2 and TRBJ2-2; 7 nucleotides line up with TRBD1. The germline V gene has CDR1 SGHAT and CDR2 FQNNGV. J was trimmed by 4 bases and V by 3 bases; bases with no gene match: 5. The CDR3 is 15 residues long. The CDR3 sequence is CASSFLQGSTGELFF. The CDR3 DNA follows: TGTGCCAGCAGCTTTCTACAGGGGAGCACCGGGGAGCTGTTTTTT.